This record looks at one T cell receptor (beta chain) sequence and its context. Its antigen remains unidentified. A read error may account for a junction end that differs from germline. The record originates from a study of cytomegalovirus exposure and HLA in healthy donors listed by TCRdb under 2017. Background for the entire study: In an earlier analysis of approximately 500 of the donors, 276 Gb of sequence data and 117 million unique TCR beta sequences from 180 million or so T cells were reported. An early release covering some 640 HLA-typed donors comprised about 290 gigabases of sequencing data and tens of millions of unique TCR sequences. Of the 350 to 450 genotyped donors, 81% fell in the genetic ancestry cluster associated with self-reported Caucasian donors. The study aimed to test whether cataloging public T cell receptors could reveal signatures of past pathogen exposure. Using immunosequencing, the study profiled T cell repertoires from fewer than 850 subjects and related those repertoires to cytomegalovirus serostatus. Along with the roughly 670-subject first cohort, a separate validation cohort of over 90 different subjects was used. To predict cytomegalovirus infection status, the study combined high-throughput TCR immunosequencing, statistical association of individual TCRs with disease status, and machine learning. In a later analysis, previously published TCR beta repertoires from several hundred donors were re-analyzed and high-resolution HLA genotyping was added so that TCR occurrence patterns could be studied. In the later analysis, no new phenotypic data were used to find candidate immune exposures; instead, reliance was placed on TCR beta sequences and their occurrence across donors. In an earlier analysis of 500 to 650 of the donors, high-throughput TCR beta sequencing was used to judge whether each TCR beta V gene segment behaved as functional or pseudogenic. Donor age, sex, ethnicity and CMV serostatus were compiled together with the repertoire data. In a later genetic analysis, genome-wide SNP genotypes for about three fifths of the roughly 670 donors were used, and that subset was treated as a discovery cohort. Every repertoire in the discovery cohort had been generated on one and the same sequencing platform. HLA typing included class I and class II loci at four-digit resolution. The number of donors typed differed by locus, with 629-630 for A, B, C, DRB1 and DQB1, more than 500 for DQA1, some 570 for DPA1, and roughly 450 for DPB1. Five DR-DQ haplotypes were handled as single units for association and clustering, since linkage in the cohort was strong. Among 300 to 500 genotyped donors of the cohort, an average of about 220,000 unique TCR beta nucleotide sequences was sequenced per donor, of which roughly 17% were non-productive. Study-wide findings and limitations: Because some donors lacked HLA typing at each locus, the association tests relied only on the typed subset. A cluster of highly shared sequence variants was judged likely to be a technical artifact of the sequencing pipeline. This cohort had only TCR beta chains sequenced, and the lack of alpha or paired-chain data limited which features could be detected. Three of the identified cytomegalovirus-associated TCR beta chains were confirmed in vitro to be specific for cytomegalovirus antigens. Across donors, most TCR sequences were observed very rarely, whereas some public TCRs were present in many individuals. According to a later analysis, most CMV-associated TCR beta chains appeared to be HLA-restricted, and the HLA associations seemed to be driven largely by CMV exposure. At a false discovery rate of 0.05, a later analysis linked under 20,000 TCR beta sequences to specific HLA alleles. In an earlier analysis of approximately 590 of the donors, most TCR beta V segments appeared in productive rearrangements about 87% or about 30% of the time, broadly matching IMGT annotations. A later analysis found that HLA-associated TCR beta chains were more clonally expanded and had lower generation probabilities than equally common non-associated chains. In a later analysis, several top co-occurrence clusters were reported to appear linked to parvovirus B19, influenza, CMV and Epstein-Barr virus. Compared with the roughly 670-donor mean, donors in an Asian-associated ancestry cluster had fewer N-insertions in productive TCRs, according to a later genetic analysis. Some IMGT-functional V segments, including TRBV6-2 and TRBV6-3, could not be distinguished by the 87-base-pair reads and were therefore excluded. According to the authors, the approach could potentially be generalized to other disease states and immunological phenotypes. Sequencing depth was assumed to be roughly uniform across donors in the presence/absence analyses, though that assumption may not hold. In the study, about 150 TCR beta chains were listed as associated with cytomegalovirus. A further reported finding was that TCR beta sequences accurately predicted the HLA-A and HLA-B alleles for most subjects in the first cohort. Because counts were too low, 15 or so rarely observed V segments, including chromosome 9 orphons, were excluded from the earlier analysis of around 640 of the donors. CMV serostatus was the only immune exposure information available for the cohort. When HLA alleles, especially DR and DQ, strongly co-occurred, attributing TCR associations to individual alleles was difficult. Linkage disequilibrium might explain the correlated functional status among segregating V segments, but an unknown experimental factor could not be ruled out. A later genetic analysis associated a missense DCLRE1C variant with V-gene and J-gene trimming of TCR beta chains, and an independent cohort replicated the association. The classifier was reported to diagnose cytomegalovirus status with high specificity and sensitivity in both the original cohort and the validation cohort. In a later analysis, the rate of TCR association differed among HLA loci, with DRB1 alleles having the most associated TCRs and HLA-C alleles having the fewest.

Measured from the cysteine to the phenylalanine, the CDR3 is 15 residues long. Just CDR3 DNA is preserved here, 45 bases in frame from base 1. Sequences SEHNR (CDR1) and FQNEAQ (CDR2) are obtained from the germline V gene (reference sequence). Library generation was performed with the immunoSEQ multiplex PCR assay. For the multiplex PCR, a mixture combining 60 forward primers for TCR Vbeta segments and 13 reverse primers for TCR Jbeta segments was used. The CDR3 region of rearranged TCR beta genes was amplified from genomic DNA by a multiplex PCR assay. The Illumina HiSeq System was used to sequence the amplified TCR beta libraries as 87-base-pair reads. Regarding the original processing steps: A later analysis counted 75 million to 100 million unique TCR beta chains across the 690 or so repertoires, and around 9.9 million of these chains were shared by at least two donors. To remove PCR and sequencing errors, raw reads were error-corrected and collapsed into unique sequences using a nearest-neighbor algorithm that merged closely related sequences. Alignment of CDR3 sequences to IMGT reference sequences was used to assign V, D and J gene segments. Each retained sequence needed at least a six-nucleotide match to both a V gene segment and a J gene segment. A rearrangement was called productive if the CDR3 had no stop codons and remained in frame with V and J, and every other rearrangement was called non-productive. Following IMGT convention, CDR3 was defined as the stretch from the second conserved V-encoded cysteine to the conserved J-encoded phenylalanine. The earlier analysis of about 610 of the donors excluded sequences that lacked an unambiguous match to a single V gene segment. An earlier analysis of approximately 590 of the donors called V segments functional above 56.7% productive rearrangements and segregating when the between-donor standard deviation exceeded 5%. A statistical classification framework was built to diagnose cytomegalovirus status from the catalog of TCR beta chain sequences. A later analysis assigned V and J genes by comparing TCR nucleotide sequences with IMGT/GENE-DB human TR gene sequences. A later analysis assigned CDR3 sequences and most-parsimonious VDJ recombination scenarios with the TCRdist pipeline. In a later analysis, every TCR beta chain was defined by the combination of its CDR3 amino acid sequence and its V-gene family, and reads without a unique V-gene family were dropped. A later analysis removed 500 to 600 highly shared, low-generation-probability nucleotide sequences to deal with suspected cross-contamination and a sequencing artifact. In a later analysis, a clonal expansion index was calculated for each public chain from normalized within-repertoire ranks of inferred template counts. In a later analysis, generation probabilities were computed with a VDJ recombination model fitted to out-of-frame rearrangements, and the resulting probabilities were checked against IGoR. In a later analysis, hypergeometric tests were used to score TCR-TCR, TCR-HLA and TCR-CMV co-occurrence, with a repertoire-size bias correction applied to TCR pairs. A later analysis estimated false discovery rates by permuting HLA or CMV assignments 20 times. In a later analysis, co-occurring TCRs were grouped using DBSCAN, and TCRdist sequence similarity was added for clustering within HLA-allele-positive subsets. Repertoires with fewer than 30,000 or more than 120,000 public chains were left out of co-occurrence clustering, as were a few repertoires with anomalous nucleotide sharing. This is the immuneACCESS table as TCRdb keeps it, with only in-frame sequences that have V and J called. A part of the clones is gone; compared with another copy, unresolved V genes explain less than half, and the rest is unexplained. The DNA gave D and trimming, while V, J and clone size come from that table. This sample gives 95,000 to 150,000 clones in total; 78% of them show up just once. The ten biggest clones cover roughly 3.3% of the sample.

In total, approximately 700 healthy bone marrow donors made up the cohort. At the time of sampling, all cohort members were nominally healthy, though unrecorded immune exposures were likely present. The donor was CMV seropositive and was included in the group of almost 300 seropositive cohort members. Each donor provided a peripheral blood sample, and peripheral blood mononuclear cells were used for TCR beta sequencing. Genomic DNA was extracted from the blood cell samples with the Qiagen DNeasy Blood Extraction Kit. The chain joins TRBV7-9 to TRBJ1-6; the central 7 bases match TRBD1. The receptor was isolated from a woman aged 25 to 39 in good health and CMV-seropositive. What was sequenced was PBMCs. The nucleotide sequence reads TGTTCCAGCAGACGAGACAGGGTTGGTAATTCACCCCTCCACTTT. This encodes CSSRRDRVGNSPLHF.